Presented here are 2 T cell receptor beta chains from one specimen sequenced in a study of ipilimumab plus nivolumab after autologous stem cell transplantation. Some clones are missing from TCRdb's copy, which holds only in-frame ones; the method was immunoSEQ multiplex PCR. Among 20,000 to 25,000 clones listed, roughly 70% were seen once. The specimen comprised PBMCs, sampled in a trial of ipilimumab plus nivolumab as post-transplant consolidation. The receptors derive from a male donor with diffuse large B-cell lymphoma.

The chain carries TRBV2 and TRBJ2-3; D is undetermined. Between the trimmed V and J ends, which lost 7 bases and 5 bases, there was a span of 10 bases. The CDR3 contains 12 residues. The germline gives CDR1 SNHLY, CDR2 FYNNEI. In DNA form, the CDR3 reads TGTGCCAGCACCCTAGGAATAGATACGCAGTATTTT. Residues: CASTLGIDTQYF. Based on the CDR3 plus reference TRBV2 and TRBJ2-3, the full variable domain is EPEVTQTPSHQVTQMGQEVILRCVPISNHLYFYWYRQILGQKVEFLVSFYNNEISEKSEIFDDQFSVERPDGSNFTLKIRSTKLEDSAMYFCASTLGIDTQYFGPGTRLTVL.

The chain has TRBV9 and TRBJ2-3; D unresolved. Trimming cost V 4 bases and J 0 bases, with 3 bases left between them. Germline-derived CDR1 and CDR2 are SGDLS and YYNGEE. The CDR3 length is 12 residues. The CDR3 protein is CASSLSTDTQYF. CDR3 coding DNA: TGTGCCAGCAGCCTTAGCACAGATACGCAGTATTTT.